The 7 T cell receptor beta chains below were found in one sample sequenced in a study of cytomegalovirus exposure and HLA in healthy donors. PCR involved 60 Vbeta and 13 Jbeta primers. Profiled with immunoSEQ multiplex PCR; TCRdb holds only in-frame clones, not every one. This repertoire shows about 90,000 clones, about 68% found once; its top ten account for about a fifth. The source material was PBMCs. The source of these receptors is a man aged 30 to 45 in good health and CMV-seropositive.

A single count supports this clone. The chain carries TRBV5-6 and TRBJ1-2, with D possibly TRBD1 on 6 matching bases. Trimming took off 5 bases at V and 11 bases at J, with 19 bases between the two ends. Germline V gives CDR1 SGHDT, CDR2 YYEEEE. The length of the CDR3 is 13 residues. The DNA for the CDR3 is TGTGCCAGCAGTCACCGGGGGGCGGAGGCATACACCTTC. Residues: CASSHRGAEAYTF.

The chain carries TRBV30 and TRBJ2-5; 10 bases agree with TRBD2. The CDR3 loop spans 13 amino acids. Germline trimming cut 5 bases from V and 5 bases from J; bases unmatched to any gene: 5. The germline CDR1 and CDR2 sequences are GTSNPN and SVGIG (reference sequence). CDR3 sequence reads: CAWEMGLAETQYF. In DNA, the CDR3 is TGTGCCTGGGAAATGGGACTAGCGGAGACCCAGTACTTC.

About this clone: The germline gene is not matched at one end of the junction; a read error may be the cause. The chain uses TRBV15 and TRBJ2-3; 7 nucleotides agree with TRBD1. The CDR3 loop spans 13 amino acids. The germline V gene has CDR1 LNHNV and CDR2 YYDKDF (reference sequence). The DNA for the CDR3 is TGTGCCACCAGCGGAGACAGGGCAGATACGCAGTATTTT. This sequence encodes CATSGDRADTQYF.

The chain carries TRBV7-9 and TRBJ1-4; 9 positions match TRBD1. Germline V gene sequence: CDR1 SEHNR, CDR2 FQNEAQ (reference sequence). The CDR3 contains 15 residues. V shed 6 bases and J 4 bases; nucleotides not matched to a gene: 6. CDR3 in amino acids: CASSLPGQGNEKLFF. In DNA form, the CDR3 reads TGTGCCAGCAGTCTTCCGGGACAGGGTAATGAAAAACTGTTTTTT.

This chain joins TRBV7-9 and TRBJ2-5; D unclear. Germline lookup yields CDR1 SEHNR and CDR2 FQNEAQ (reference sequence). CDR3 length: 14 residues. The V end was cut by 5 bases, the J end by 4 bases, with 14 bases between. CDR3 nucleotide sequence: TGTGCCAGCAGCCCACCGACCCCGGGAGAGACCCAGTACTTC. The encoded protein is CASSPPTPGETQYF. The full variable domain, completed using reference TRBV7-9 and TRBJ2-5, is DTGVSQNPRHKITKRGQNVTFRCDPISEHNRLYWYRQTLGQGPEFLTYFQNEAQLEKSRLLSDRFSAERPKGSFSTLEIQRTEQGDSAMYLCASSPPTPGETQYFGPGTRLLVL.

V is TRBV9 and J is TRBJ1-6; no clear D gene. The CDR3 length is 15 residues. CDR1 is SGDLS and CDR2 is YYNGEE in the germline V gene. V gave up 4 bases and J gave up 4 bases, with 12 bases separating them. CDR3 DNA: TGTGCCAGCAGCCCGGTTGGAGGATATAATTCACCCCTCCACTTT. As protein: CASSPVGGYNSPLHF.

The gene calls are TRBV6-1 and TRBJ1-4, with a possible D match to TRBD1 (6 bases). Trimming removed 6 bases at V and 0 bases at J, with 8 bases between. CDR3 length: 14 amino acids. CDR1 is MNHNS, CDR2 SASEGT, per germline. The CDR3 is CASRDSATNEKLFF. The CDR3 DNA is TGTGCCAGCAGGGACAGCGCAACTAATGAAAAACTGTTTTTT.